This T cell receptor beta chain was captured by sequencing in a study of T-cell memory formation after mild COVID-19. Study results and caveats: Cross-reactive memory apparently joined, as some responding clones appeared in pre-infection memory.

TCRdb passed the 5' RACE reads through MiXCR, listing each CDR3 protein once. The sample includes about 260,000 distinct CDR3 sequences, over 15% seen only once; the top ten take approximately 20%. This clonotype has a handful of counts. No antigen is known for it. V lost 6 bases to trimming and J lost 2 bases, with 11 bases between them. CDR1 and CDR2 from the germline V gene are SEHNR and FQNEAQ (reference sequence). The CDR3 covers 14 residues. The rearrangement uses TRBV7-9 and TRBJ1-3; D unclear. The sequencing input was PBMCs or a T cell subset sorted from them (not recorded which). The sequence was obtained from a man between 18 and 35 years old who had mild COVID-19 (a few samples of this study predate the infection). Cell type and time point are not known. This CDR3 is CASRGRTAGNTIYF. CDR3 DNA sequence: TGTGCCAGCAGAGGCCGGACGGCTGGAAACACCATATATTTT.